This paragraph covers one T cell receptor beta chain sequence. The sample comes from a study of cytomegalovirus exposure and HLA in healthy donors. The primer mix had 60 Vbeta and 13 Jbeta primers. Libraries were prepared by immunoSEQ multiplex PCR; TCRdb keeps only in-frame clonotypes and omits some of them. The data hold approximately 120,000 clones, with 70% to 80% observed a single time. The clonotype originates from a man aged 25-45 years in good health and CMV-seronegative. The specimen was PBMCs.

CDR3 in DNA: TGTGCCAGCAGCCAGGGGACAGGGGCGACTATTGAAGCTTTCTTT. The encoded protein is CASSQGTGATIEAFF. The chain is built from TRBV4-2 and TRBJ1-1; 10 positions match TRBD1. The V gene's germline CDR1 is LGHNA and CDR2 YNFKEQ. V was clipped by 3 bases and J by 7 bases; unmatched bases: 8. The CDR3 contains 15 residues.